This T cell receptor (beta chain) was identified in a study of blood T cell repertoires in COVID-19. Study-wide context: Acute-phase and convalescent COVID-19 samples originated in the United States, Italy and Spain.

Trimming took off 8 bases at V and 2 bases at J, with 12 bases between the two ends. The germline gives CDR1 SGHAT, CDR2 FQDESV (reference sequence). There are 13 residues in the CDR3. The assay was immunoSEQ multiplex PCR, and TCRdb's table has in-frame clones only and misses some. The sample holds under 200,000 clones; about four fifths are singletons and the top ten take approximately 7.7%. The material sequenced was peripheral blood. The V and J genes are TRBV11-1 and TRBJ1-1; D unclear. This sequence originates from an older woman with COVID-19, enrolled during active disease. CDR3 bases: TGTGCCAGCGGACTAGGGAGTAACACTGAAGCTTTCTTT. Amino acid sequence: CASGLGSNTEAFF. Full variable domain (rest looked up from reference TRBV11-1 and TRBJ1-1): EAEVAQSPRYKITEKSQAVAFWCDPISGHATLYWYRQILGQGPELLVQFQDESVVDDSQLPKDRFSAERLKGVDSTLKIQPAELGDSAMYLCASGLGSNTEAFFGQGTRLTVV.